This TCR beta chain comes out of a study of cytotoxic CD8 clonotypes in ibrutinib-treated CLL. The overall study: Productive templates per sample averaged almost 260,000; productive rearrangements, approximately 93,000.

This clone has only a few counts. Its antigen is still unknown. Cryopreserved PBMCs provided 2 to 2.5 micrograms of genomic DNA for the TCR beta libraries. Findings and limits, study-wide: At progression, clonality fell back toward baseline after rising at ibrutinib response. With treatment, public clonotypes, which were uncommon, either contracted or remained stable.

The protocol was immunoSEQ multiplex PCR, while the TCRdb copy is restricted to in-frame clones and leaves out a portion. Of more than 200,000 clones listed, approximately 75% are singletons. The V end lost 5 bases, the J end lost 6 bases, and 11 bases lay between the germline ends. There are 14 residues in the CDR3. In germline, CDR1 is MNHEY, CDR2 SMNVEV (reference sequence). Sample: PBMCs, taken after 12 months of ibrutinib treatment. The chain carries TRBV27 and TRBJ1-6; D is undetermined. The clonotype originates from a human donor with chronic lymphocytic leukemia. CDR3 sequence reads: CASSPRDPNSPLHF. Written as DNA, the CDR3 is TGTGCCAGCAGTCCACGGGATCCTAATTCACCCCTCCACTTT.